The rows below give T cell receptor beta chains drawn from one sample of a study of blood T cell repertoires in COVID-19. Profiling relied on immunoSEQ multiplex PCR, and the TCRdb table lists in-frame clones only, not all of them. The table records 250,000 to 350,000 clones, approximately 84% of them present only once. Sample: PBMCs or T cells enriched from blood (not recorded which). The receptors derive from a young woman who had recovered from COVID-19. CDR3s include the opening cysteine and the closing phenylalanine or tryptophan. The order of the fields is clone size, J gene, V gene, D gene, CDR3 protein, CDR3 DNA. The D gene is left open where the match is weak. Some rows mark clone size as missing; the rest say once, few, many or name a class of expanded clone.

clone_size: NA
j_call: TRBJ2-2
v_call: TRBV4-1
d_call: NA
cdr3_aa: CASSPHTGELFF
cdr3_nt: TGCGCCAGCAGCCCCCATACCGGGGAGCTGTTTTTT

clone_size: NA
j_call: TRBJ1-5
v_call: TRBV24-1
d_call: TRBD1
cdr3_aa: CATSDAGQGGAQPQHF
cdr3_nt: TGTGCCACCAGTGATGCTGGACAGGGGGGAGCTCAGCCCCAGCATTTT

clone_size: NA
j_call: TRBJ2-7
v_call: TRBV7-8
d_call: TRBD1
cdr3_aa: CASSLISSDRAHEQYF
cdr3_nt: TGTGCCAGCAGCTTAATATCCTCGGACAGGGCCCACGAGCAGTACTTC

clone_size: NA
j_call: TRBJ2-7
v_call: TRBV19
d_call: TRBD2
cdr3_aa: CASMRTSGSARREQYF
cdr3_nt: TGTGCCAGTATGAGGACTAGCGGGAGCGCCCGGAGGGAGCAGTACTTC

clone_size: NA
j_call: TRBJ1-1
v_call: TRBV19
d_call: NA
cdr3_aa: CASTLSSSMNTEAFF
cdr3_nt: TGTGCCAGTACACTCTCCTCTAGTATGAACACTGAAGCTTTCTTT

clone_size: NA
j_call: TRBJ1-2
v_call: TRBV5-4
d_call: TRBD1
cdr3_aa: CASSLGTGQLANYGYTF
cdr3_nt: TGTGCCAGCAGCCTGGGGACAGGCCAGTTAGCTAACTATGGCTACACCTTC

clone_size: once
j_call: TRBJ1-1
v_call: TRBV9
d_call: NA
cdr3_aa: CASSAYLPGAEAFF
cdr3_nt: TGTGCCAGCAGCGCTTACCTTCCCGGAGCTGAAGCTTTCTTT

clone_size: few
j_call: TRBJ1-1
v_call: TRBV7-9
d_call: NA
cdr3_aa: CASSLSGHMNTEAFF
cdr3_nt: TGTGCCAGCAGCTTGTCAGGGCACATGAACACTGAAGCTTTCTTT

clone_size: NA
j_call: TRBJ2-3
v_call: TRBV5-8
d_call: NA
cdr3_aa: CASSLAGNTDTQYF
cdr3_nt: TGTGCCAGCAGCCTGGCGGGAAACACAGATACGCAGTATTTT

clone_size: NA
j_call: TRBJ1-3
v_call: TRBV18
d_call: NA
cdr3_aa: CASSPSLGDTIYF
cdr3_nt: TGTGCCAGCTCACCATCCCTCGGGGACACCATATATTTT

clone_size: few
j_call: TRBJ2-7
v_call: TRBV28
d_call: TRBD1
cdr3_aa: CASSFRDSSYEQYF
cdr3_nt: TGTGCCAGCAGTTTCCGGGACAGCTCCTACGAGCAGTACTTC

clone_size: NA
j_call: TRBJ1-6
v_call: TRBV3-1/TRBV3-2
d_call: NA
cdr3_aa: CASSQEQGYNSPLHF
cdr3_nt: TGTGCCAGCAGCCAGGAACAGGGTTATAATTCACCCCTCCACTTT

clone_size: NA
j_call: TRBJ1-1
v_call: TRBV5-1
d_call: NA
cdr3_aa: CASSRTLNTEAFF
cdr3_nt: TGCGCCAGCAGCAGGACACTCAACACTGAAGCTTTCTTT

clone_size: NA
j_call: TRBJ1-2
v_call: TRBV27
d_call: NA
cdr3_aa: CASSLGGFPYGYTF
cdr3_nt: TGTGCCAGCAGTTTGGGGGGATTTCCCTATGGCTACACCTTC

clone_size: NA
j_call: TRBJ2-5
v_call: TRBV28
d_call: TRBD2
cdr3_aa: CASSWSGSRETQYF
cdr3_nt: TGTGCCAGCAGTTGGAGCGGGAGCAGAGAGACCCAGTACTTC

clone_size: NA
j_call: TRBJ2-1
v_call: TRBV19
d_call: TRBD2
cdr3_aa: CASSTGLAVYNEQFF
cdr3_nt: TGTGCCAGTAGTACCGGACTAGCGGTTTACAATGAGCAGTTCTTC

clone_size: NA
j_call: TRBJ2-3
v_call: TRBV7-2
d_call: NA
cdr3_aa: CASSFSGSTDTQYF
cdr3_nt: TGTGCCAGCAGCTTCAGCGGGAGCACAGATACGCAGTATTTT

clone_size: NA
j_call: TRBJ1-1
v_call: TRBV10-3
d_call: TRBD1
cdr3_aa: CAIRTTGTDLNTEAFF
cdr3_nt: TGTGCCATCAGAACGACCGGGACAGACCTGAACACTGAAGCTTTCTTT

clone_size: NA
j_call: TRBJ1-2
v_call: TRBV4-1
d_call: TRBD1
cdr3_aa: CASSQRIQGAAGYTF
cdr3_nt: TGCGCCAGCAGCCAAAGGATACAGGGGGCCGCTGGCTACACCTTC

clone_size: NA
j_call: TRBJ2-2
v_call: TRBV2
d_call: NA
cdr3_aa: CASRGLPGELFF
cdr3_nt: TGTGCCAGCAGGGGGCTCCCGGGGGAGCTGTTTTTT

clone_size: NA
j_call: TRBJ2-7
v_call: TRBV13
d_call: TRBD2
cdr3_aa: CASSASGSTSYEQYF
cdr3_nt: TGTGCCAGCAGCGCTAGCGGGAGTACATCCTACGAGCAGTACTTC

clone_size: NA
j_call: TRBJ2-5
v_call: TRBV28
d_call: TRBD1
cdr3_aa: CASSLSSTGEETQYF
cdr3_nt: TGTGCCAGCAGTCTATCATCGACAGGGGAAGAGACCCAGTACTTC

clone_size: once
j_call: TRBJ2-1
v_call: TRBV6-5
d_call: TRBD1
cdr3_aa: CASTRDRYNEQFF
cdr3_nt: TGTGCCAGCACTAGGGACAGGTACAATGAGCAGTTCTTC

clone_size: NA
j_call: TRBJ2-7
v_call: TRBV9
d_call: TRBD2
cdr3_aa: CASSVGGSGSYEQYF
cdr3_nt: TGTGCCAGCAGCGTAGGGGGTAGCGGGAGCTACGAGCAGTACTTC

clone_size: NA
j_call: TRBJ2-1
v_call: TRBV5-4
d_call: TRBD2
cdr3_aa: CASTERGGFNEQFF
cdr3_nt: TGTGCCAGCACGGAGCGGGGGGGATTCAATGAGCAGTTCTTC

clone_size: NA
j_call: TRBJ1-1
v_call: TRBV12-3/TRBV12-4
d_call: NA
cdr3_aa: CASSPQGWTEAFF
cdr3_nt: TGTGCCAGCAGTCCCCAGGGGTGGACTGAAGCTTTCTTT

clone_size: NA
j_call: TRBJ2-7
v_call: TRBV9
d_call: NA
cdr3_aa: CASSLGAAAREQYF
cdr3_nt: TGTGCCAGCAGCCTAGGGGCTGCTGCCCGCGAGCAGTACTTC

clone_size: few
j_call: TRBJ1-1
v_call: TRBV6-5
d_call: NA
cdr3_aa: CAGGRETAEAFF
cdr3_nt: TGTGCCGGCGGGAGGGAAACCGCTGAAGCTTTCTTT

clone_size: few
j_call: TRBJ2-7
v_call: TRBV6-5
d_call: TRBD1
cdr3_aa: CASSYGTEGTYEQYF
cdr3_nt: TGTGCCAGCAGTTACGGGACAGAGGGGACCTACGAGCAGTACTTC

clone_size: NA
j_call: TRBJ2-7
v_call: TRBV28
d_call: TRBD1
cdr3_aa: CASGALGQVAYEQYF
cdr3_nt: TGTGCCAGCGGGGCCCTAGGACAGGTTGCCTACGAGCAGTACTTC

clone_size: NA
j_call: TRBJ1-5
v_call: TRBV5-1
d_call: NA
cdr3_aa: CASSWDSNQPQHF
cdr3_nt: TGCGCCAGCAGCTGGGACTCAAATCAGCCCCAGCATTTT

clone_size: NA
j_call: TRBJ2-5
v_call: TRBV9
d_call: TRBD1
cdr3_aa: CASSVGPDREETQYF
cdr3_nt: TGTGCCAGCAGCGTAGGACCCGACAGGGAAGAGACCCAGTACTTC

clone_size: NA
j_call: TRBJ2-7
v_call: TRBV7-2
d_call: NA
cdr3_aa: CASIRGGPPYEQYF
cdr3_nt: TGTGCCAGCATTAGGGGCGGTCCCCCCTACGAGCAGTACTTC

clone_size: NA
j_call: TRBJ2-2
v_call: TRBV5-6
d_call: NA
cdr3_aa: CASSLQGISAGELFF
cdr3_nt: TGTGCCAGCAGTCTACAGGGAATTTCGGCCGGGGAGCTGTTTTTT

clone_size: NA
j_call: TRBJ1-1
v_call: TRBV3-1/TRBV3-2
d_call: NA
cdr3_aa: CASSHGDMNTEAFF
cdr3_nt: TGTGCCAGCAGCCATGGGGACATGAACACTGAAGCTTTCTTT

clone_size: NA
j_call: TRBJ2-1
v_call: TRBV4-1
d_call: TRBD1
cdr3_aa: CASRRTGGDEQFF
cdr3_nt: TGCGCCAGCAGAAGGACAGGCGGCGATGAGCAGTTCTTC

clone_size: NA
j_call: TRBJ2-3
v_call: TRBV13
d_call: TRBD2
cdr3_aa: CASSKTSSGDTQYF
cdr3_nt: TGTGCCAGCAGCAAGACTAGCTCAGGTGATACGCAGTATTTT

clone_size: NA
j_call: TRBJ2-1
v_call: TRBV13
d_call: NA
cdr3_aa: CASSSSEFRVYNEQFF
cdr3_nt: TGTGCCAGCAGCTCATCAGAATTCAGGGTCTACAATGAGCAGTTCTTC

clone_size: once
j_call: TRBJ1-4
v_call: TRBV28
d_call: NA
cdr3_aa: CASALLGRWNEKLFF
cdr3_nt: TGTGCCAGCGCCCTCTTAGGGAGGTGGAATGAAAAACTGTTTTTT

clone_size: NA
j_call: TRBJ1-3
v_call: TRBV28
d_call: NA
cdr3_aa: CATCPGHSGNTIYF
cdr3_nt: TGTGCCACCTGTCCGGGACATTCTGGAAACACCATATATTTT

clone_size: NA
j_call: TRBJ1-1
v_call: TRBV7-8
d_call: NA
cdr3_aa: CASSRDLTGLGEAFF
cdr3_nt: TGTGCCAGCAGCCGGGATTTGACAGGTCTGGGTGAAGCTTTCTTT

clone_size: NA
j_call: TRBJ2-2
v_call: TRBV5-8
d_call: NA
cdr3_aa: CASSSDTYLGTGELFF
cdr3_nt: TGTGCCAGCAGCTCAGACACGTACTTAGGAACCGGGGAGCTGTTTTTT

clone_size: NA
j_call: TRBJ1-3
v_call: TRBV28
d_call: NA
cdr3_aa: CASSSSAIYF
cdr3_nt: TGTGCCAGCAGTTCCTCGGCCATATATTTT

clone_size: NA
j_call: TRBJ1-4
v_call: TRBV9
d_call: NA
cdr3_aa: CASSVSGATNEKLFF
cdr3_nt: TGTGCCAGCAGCGTTTCAGGGGCCACTAATGAAAAACTGTTTTTT

clone_size: few
j_call: TRBJ1-4
v_call: TRBV25-1
d_call: NA
cdr3_aa: CASGRGDEKLFF
cdr3_nt: TGTGCCAGCGGTCGGGGTGATGAAAAACTGTTTTTT

clone_size: once
j_call: TRBJ1-2
v_call: TRBV6-2/TRBV6-3
d_call: NA
cdr3_aa: CASSYRPRTRTNYGYTF
cdr3_nt: TGTGCCAGCAGTTACCGTCCCAGGACAAGGACTAACTATGGCTACACCTTC

clone_size: NA
j_call: TRBJ2-1
v_call: TRBV4-2
d_call: NA
cdr3_aa: CASSQTGLGHNEQFF
cdr3_nt: TGTGCCAGCAGCCAAACAGGGTTAGGCCACAATGAGCAGTTCTTC

clone_size: NA
j_call: TRBJ1-1
v_call: TRBV6-6
d_call: NA
cdr3_aa: CASSYSQAAFF
cdr3_nt: TGTGCCAGCAGTTACAGCCAAGCGGCTTTCTTT

clone_size: NA
j_call: TRBJ2-7
v_call: TRBV30
d_call: NA
cdr3_aa: CAWSLGWQGEQYF
cdr3_nt: TGTGCCTGGAGTCTAGGTTGGCAGGGCGAGCAGTACTTC

clone_size: NA
j_call: TRBJ1-6
v_call: TRBV27
d_call: NA
cdr3_aa: CASSSGNSPLHF
cdr3_nt: TGTGCCAGCAGTTCCGGGAATTCACCCCTCCACTTT

clone_size: NA
j_call: TRBJ1-6
v_call: TRBV14
d_call: NA
cdr3_aa: CASSLRGVNNSPLHF
cdr3_nt: TGTGCCAGCAGCCTGCGGGGGGTTAACAATTCACCCCTCCACTTT

clone_size: NA
j_call: TRBJ1-2
v_call: TRBV6-5
d_call: TRBD1
cdr3_aa: CASSYYRTGKGYTF
cdr3_nt: TGTGCCAGCAGTTACTATAGGACAGGGAAAGGCTACACCTTC

clone_size: NA
j_call: TRBJ2-1
v_call: TRBV6-5
d_call: TRBD1
cdr3_aa: CASSQGVNEQFF
cdr3_nt: TGTGCCAGCAGCCAGGGGGTCAATGAGCAGTTCTTC

clone_size: NA
j_call: TRBJ1-2
v_call: TRBV2
d_call: NA
cdr3_aa: CASSYNEQEPGGYTF
cdr3_nt: TGTGCCAGCAGTTACAATGAACAGGAGCCGGGCGGCTACACCTTC

clone_size: NA
j_call: TRBJ1-2
v_call: TRBV12-3/TRBV12-4
d_call: NA
cdr3_aa: CASSLGQLYTF
cdr3_nt: TGTGCCAGCAGTTTGGGGCAGCTCTACACCTTC

clone_size: NA
j_call: TRBJ1-1
v_call: TRBV27
d_call: NA
cdr3_aa: CASSWGQGYTEAFF
cdr3_nt: TGTGCCAGCAGTTGGGGGCAGGGCTATACTGAAGCTTTCTTT

clone_size: NA
j_call: TRBJ1-1
v_call: TRBV10-3
d_call: NA
cdr3_aa: CAISDQTFGGRQTEAFF
cdr3_nt: TGTGCCATCAGTGATCAAACCTTCGGGGGGCGTCAAACTGAAGCTTTCTTT

clone_size: NA
j_call: TRBJ1-1
v_call: TRBV7-6
d_call: NA
cdr3_aa: CASSLAPPEGNTEAFF
cdr3_nt: TGTGCCAGCAGCTTAGCGCCCCCGGAGGGGAACACTGAAGCTTTCTTT

clone_size: NA
j_call: TRBJ2-7
v_call: TRBV7-9
d_call: TRBD2
cdr3_aa: CASSSPGTSGEQYF
cdr3_nt: TGTGCCAGCAGCTCCCCCGGGACTAGTGGTGAGCAGTACTTC